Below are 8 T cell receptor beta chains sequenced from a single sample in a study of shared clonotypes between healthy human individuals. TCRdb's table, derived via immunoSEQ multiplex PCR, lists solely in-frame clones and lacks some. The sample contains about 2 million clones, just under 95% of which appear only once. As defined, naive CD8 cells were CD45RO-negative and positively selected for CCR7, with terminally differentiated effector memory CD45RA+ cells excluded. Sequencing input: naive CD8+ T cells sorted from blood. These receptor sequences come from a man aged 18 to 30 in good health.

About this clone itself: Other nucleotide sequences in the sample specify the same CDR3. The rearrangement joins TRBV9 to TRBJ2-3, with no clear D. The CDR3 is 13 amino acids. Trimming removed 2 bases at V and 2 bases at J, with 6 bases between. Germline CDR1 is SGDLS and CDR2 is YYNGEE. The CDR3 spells CASSVGFTDTQYF. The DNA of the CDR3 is TGTGCCAGCAGCGTGGGGTTCACAGATACGCAGTATTTT.

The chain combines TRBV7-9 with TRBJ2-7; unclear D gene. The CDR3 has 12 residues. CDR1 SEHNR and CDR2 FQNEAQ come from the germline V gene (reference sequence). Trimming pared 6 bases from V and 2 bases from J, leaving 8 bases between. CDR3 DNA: TGTGCCAGCAGGGCAGCCGCCTACGAGCAGTACTTC. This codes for CASRAAAYEQYF.

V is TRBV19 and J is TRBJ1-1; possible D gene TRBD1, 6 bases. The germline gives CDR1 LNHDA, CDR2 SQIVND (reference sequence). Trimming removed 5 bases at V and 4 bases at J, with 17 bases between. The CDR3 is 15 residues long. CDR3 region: CASSFIQGYGTEAFF. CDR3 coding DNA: TGTGCCAGTAGTTTTATACAGGGTTACGGCACTGAAGCTTTCTTT.

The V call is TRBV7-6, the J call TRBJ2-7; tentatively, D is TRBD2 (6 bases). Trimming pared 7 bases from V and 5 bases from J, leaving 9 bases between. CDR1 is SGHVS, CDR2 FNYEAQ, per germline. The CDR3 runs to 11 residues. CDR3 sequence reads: CASTAGHEQYF. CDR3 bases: TGTGCCAGCACGGCGGGGCACGAGCAGTACTTC. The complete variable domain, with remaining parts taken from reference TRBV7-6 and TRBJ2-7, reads GAGVSQSPRYKVTKRGQDVALRCDPISGHVSLYWYRQALGQGPEFLTYFNYEAQQDKSGLPNDRFSAERPEGSISTLTIQRTEQRDSAMYRCASTAGHEQYFGPGTRLTVT.

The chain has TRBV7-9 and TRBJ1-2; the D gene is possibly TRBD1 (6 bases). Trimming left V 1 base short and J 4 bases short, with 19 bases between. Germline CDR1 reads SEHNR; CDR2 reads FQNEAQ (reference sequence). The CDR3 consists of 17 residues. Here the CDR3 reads CASSLVGRGGGSYGYTF. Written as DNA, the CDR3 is TGTGCCAGCAGCTTAGTGGGCAGGGGTGGAGGATCCTATGGCTACACCTTC. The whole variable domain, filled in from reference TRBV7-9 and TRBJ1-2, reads DTGVSQNPRHKITKRGQNVTFRCDPISEHNRLYWYRQTLGQGPEFLTYFQNEAQLEKSRLLSDRFSAERPKGSFSTLEIQRTEQGDSAMYLCASSLVGRGGGSYGYTFGSGTRLTVV.

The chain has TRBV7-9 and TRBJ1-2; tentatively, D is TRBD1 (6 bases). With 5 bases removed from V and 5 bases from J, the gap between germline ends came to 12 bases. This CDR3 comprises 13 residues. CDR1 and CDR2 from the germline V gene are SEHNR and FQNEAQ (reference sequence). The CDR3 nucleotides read TGTGCCAGCAGCCAAGGGGGGGTATATGGCTACACCTTC. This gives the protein CASSQGGVYGYTF. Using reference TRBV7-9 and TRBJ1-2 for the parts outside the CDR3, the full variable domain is DTGVSQNPRHKITKRGQNVTFRCDPISEHNRLYWYRQTLGQGPEFLTYFQNEAQLEKSRLLSDRFSAERPKGSFSTLEIQRTEQGDSAMYLCASSQGGVYGYTFGSGTRLTVV.

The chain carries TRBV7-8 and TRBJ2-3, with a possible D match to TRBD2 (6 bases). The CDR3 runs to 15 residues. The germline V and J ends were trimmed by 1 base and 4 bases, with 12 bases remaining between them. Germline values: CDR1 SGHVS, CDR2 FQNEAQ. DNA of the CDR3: TGTGCCAGCAGCTTAGTCGGCAGGGAGGCAGATACGCAGTATTTT. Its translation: CASSLVGREADTQYF.

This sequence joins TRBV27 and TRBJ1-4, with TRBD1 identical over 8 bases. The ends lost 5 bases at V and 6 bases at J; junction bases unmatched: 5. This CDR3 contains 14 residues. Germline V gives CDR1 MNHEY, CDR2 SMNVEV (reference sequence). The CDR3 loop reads CASSRQGTYEKLFF. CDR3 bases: TGTGCCAGCAGTCGACAGGGGACCTATGAAAAACTGTTTTTT.